A selection of T cell receptor beta chains follows, all from one sample in a study of T-cell reconstitution after alpha-beta-depleted transplantation in children. TCRdb re-analysed the PCR reads in MiXCR, keeping a single row per CDR3 protein. Among 500,000 or so distinct CDR3 sequences listed, approximately 32% were seen once. This material consisted of PBMCs from the stem cell graft donor, taken from the stem cell graft. The receptors stem from a human donor who donated a stem cell graft to a child with aplastic anemia. Both conserved end residues are part of each CDR3. The order of the fields is J gene, V gene, D gene, clone size, CDR3 DNA, CDR3 protein. D genes are given only for firm matches. Clone size is shown for a subset of rows, as once, few, many or a class of expanded clone.

TRBJ1-1 | TRBV19 | - | few | TGTGCCAGTAGTATCCGAACAGGGAAAGCTGAAGCTTTCTTT | CASSIRTGKAEAFF
TRBJ1-6 | TRBV20-1 | - | few | TGCAGTGCTAGATTAACCTTTGGCTCACCCCTCCACTTT | CSARLTFGSPLHF
TRBJ1-3 | TRBV20-1 | - | once | TGCAGTGCTAGCGACGGACGGAACTCTGGAAACACCATATATTTT | CSASDGRNSGNTIYF
TRBJ1-5 | TRBV29-1 | - | few | TGCAGCCCTGGGACCGACTATAGCAATCAGCCCCAGCATTTT | CSPGTDYSNQPQHF
TRBJ2-2 | TRBV18 | TRBD1 | - | TGTGCCAGCTCACCGGACAGGCATAACACCGGGGAGCTGTTTTTT | CASSPDRHNTGELFF
TRBJ1-5 | TRBV6-2/TRBV6-3 | - | - | TGTGCCAGCAGTGATCAGGGTTTAGGCAATCAGCCCCAGCATTTT | CASSDQGLGNQPQHF
TRBJ2-1 | TRBV19 | - | few | TGTGCCAGTAGTATAGGGCATGAGCAGTTCTTC | CASSIGHEQFF
TRBJ1-1 | TRBV29-1 | - | few | TGCAGCGGATTACAGGGATCGAACACTGAAGCTTTCTTT | CSGLQGSNTEAFF
TRBJ2-5 | TRBV24-1 | TRBD1 | few | TGTGCCACCAGTGACCCGGGACAGACCCAAGAGACCCAGTACTTC | CATSDPGQTQETQYF
TRBJ1-5 | TRBV12-3/TRBV12-4 | - | - | TGTGCCAGCAGTCCCCAGGGAGGGGCCCATAGCAATCAGCCCCAGCATTTT | CASSPQGGAHSNQPQHF
TRBJ2-2 | TRBV10-3 | TRBD2 | - | TGTGCCATCAGTCGACTAGCGGGAGCAACGGGGGAGCTGTTTTTT | CAISRLAGATGELFF
TRBJ1-2 | TRBV20-1 | TRBD1 | - | TGCAGTGCTAGAGATCCCTCCCAGGGGGTGGCTGGCTACACCTTC | CSARDPSQGVAGYTF
TRBJ1-1 | TRBV6-1 | TRBD1 | few | TGTGCCAGCAGTAGGGGACAGGGGGCAACTGAAGCTTTCTTT | CASSRGQGATEAFF
TRBJ2-3 | TRBV6-1 | - | few | TGTGCCAGCAGACGACCGAGAGAGACAGATACGCAGTATTTT | CASRRPRETDTQYF
TRBJ2-1 | TRBV20-1 | - | few | TGCAGTGCTAGGGCCCCTGGGCGGTCCTACAATGAGCAGTTCTTC | CSARAPGRSYNEQFF
TRBJ1-5 | TRBV30 | - | - | TGTGCCTGGAGTGGCCTTAGTATCAATCAGCCCCAGCATTTT | CAWSGLSINQPQHF
TRBJ2-1 | TRBV4-3 | - | - | TGCGCCAGCAGCCAGTACGGGAGTACGGGGGATGAGCAGTTCTTC | CASSQYGSTGDEQFF
TRBJ2-1 | TRBV12-3/TRBV12-4 | TRBD2 | few | TGTGCCAGCAGCACTAATCGGGTGCGGGGGTTGAATGAGCAGTTCTTC | CASSTNRVRGLNEQFF
TRBJ2-1 | TRBV3-1 | - | - | TGTGCCAGCGGACCCGGGACATACAACAATGAGCAGTTCTTC | CASGPGTYNNEQFF
TRBJ2-2 | TRBV12-3/TRBV12-4 | TRBD2 | - | TGTGCCACATGGAGCGGGAAGTCGAACACCGGGGAGCTGTTTTTT | CATWSGKSNTGELFF
TRBJ2-3 | TRBV20-1 | - | few | TGCAGTGCTAGAGTCCTCCTGGATACGCAGTATTTT | CSARVLLDTQYF
TRBJ2-5 | TRBV7-9 | - | few | TGTGCCAGCAGCTTAGGTGTTGGGGTCCAAGAGACCCAGTACTTC | CASSLGVGVQETQYF
TRBJ1-1 | TRBV12-3/TRBV12-4 | TRBD1 | few | TGTGCCAGCAGAAAACCTGGGACAGGGAACACTGAAGCTTTCTTT | CASRKPGTGNTEAFF
TRBJ1-1 | TRBV12-3/TRBV12-4 | - | many | TGTGCCAGCAGTCGGTCATCGGGGGGGAACACTGAAGCTTTCTTT | CASSRSSGGNTEAFF
TRBJ1-4 | TRBV20-1 | - | - | TGCAGTGCTAGAGGAAAGTGGGGGGGGCGCGGAGAAAAACTGTTTTTT | CSARGKWGGRGEKLFF
TRBJ1-6 | TRBV27 | TRBD1 | once | TGTGCCAGCAGCCCCACAGGGGGATCACCCCTCCACTTT | CASSPTGGSPLHF
TRBJ2-3 | TRBV7-2 | - | - | TGTGCCAGCAGCTCCGGGACTGGGAGCACAGATACGCAGTATTTT | CASSSGTGSTDTQYF
TRBJ2-1 | TRBV6-5 | - | few | TGTGCCAGCAGTTCCGGTGTGATAGCGGTAAATGAGCAGTTCTTC | CASSSGVIAVNEQFF
TRBJ2-2 | TRBV4-3 | - | - | TGCGCCAGCAGCCACGCGGGACCCGGGGAGCTGTTTTTT | CASSHAGPGELFF
TRBJ2-1 | TRBV5-1 | TRBD1 | - | TGCGCCAGCAGCTCCGGGACAGGGGATCCCTCCTACAATGAGCAGTTCTTC | CASSSGTGDPSYNEQFF
TRBJ2-5 | TRBV20-1 | TRBD1 | - | TGCTGTGCTGATGTCTGGGACAGGGGGCAAGAGACCCAGTACTTC | CCADVWDRGQETQYF
TRBJ1-2 | TRBV2 | TRBD1 | few | TGTGCCAGCAGAGGAGGACAGGGTGGTTATGGCTACACCTTC | CASRGGQGGYGYTF
TRBJ2-1 | TRBV25-1 | TRBD1 | once | TGTGCCAGCACCTGGACAGGGATCGGCAATGAGCAGTTCTTC | CASTWTGIGNEQFF
TRBJ2-5 | TRBV20-1 | TRBD2 | - | TGCAGTGCTAGAGACCCTGCCGGACTAGTTGGGACCCAGTACTTC | CSARDPAGLVGTQYF
TRBJ2-5 | TRBV11-2 | - | - | TGTGCCAGCAGCTTAGGATCGGGGGGCGTCCAGACCCAGTACTTC | CASSLGSGGVQTQYF
TRBJ2-3 | TRBV28 | - | - | TGTGCCAGCACCGAAGGGGGACGGAGGTCGAGCACAGATACGCAGTATTTT | CASTEGGRRSSTDTQYF
TRBJ2-5 | TRBV5-1 | - | - | TGCGCCAGCAGGGAGGTGGAGACCCAGTACTTC | CASREVETQYF
TRBJ2-1 | TRBV6-1 | TRBD2 | - | TGTGCCAGCAGTGGACATTTGGCGGGAGAGTCGGGGCAGTTCTTC | CASSGHLAGESGQFF
TRBJ2-1 | TRBV12-3/TRBV12-4 | - | few | TGTGCCAGCAGGCACCGGGACTGGCAGTTCTTC | CASRHRDWQFF
TRBJ2-1 | TRBV29-1 | TRBD2 | few | TGCAGCGGGACCTTAGCGGGGCGGGGGAATGAGCAGTTCTTC | CSGTLAGRGNEQFF
TRBJ1-4 | TRBV6-5 | - | few | TGTGCCAGCAGTTACTCGATGGCCAGACCAGGTGAAAAACTGTTTTTT | CASSYSMARPGEKLFF
TRBJ2-3 | TRBV5-8 | TRBD1 | few | TGTGCCAGCAGTCGGTTGACAGGGAGAACAGATACGCAGTATTTT | CASSRLTGRTDTQYF
TRBJ1-1 | TRBV10-2 | - | - | TGCGCCAGCAGGAGGGACGGTGCAGGCGAAGCTTTCTTT | CASRRDGAGEAFF
TRBJ1-2 | TRBV30 | TRBD1 | few | TGTGCCTGGAGTGCCCCCCGGACAGGGGATTATGGCTACACCTTC | CAWSAPRTGDYGYTF
TRBJ2-3 | TRBV20-1 | TRBD2 | - | TGCAGTGCTACACCTAGCGGGTCTGGGAATACGCAGTATTTT | CSATPSGSGNTQYF
TRBJ2-1 | TRBV5-1 | - | - | TGCGCCAGCAGCTTGGTAGCGACTGGCTCCTACAATGAGCAGTTCTTC | CASSLVATGSYNEQFF
TRBJ2-2 | TRBV6-2/TRBV6-3 | - | few | TGTGCCAGCAGTTACGTCAGGATGGCGGGAACCGGGGAGCTGTTTTTT | CASSYVRMAGTGELFF
TRBJ2-2 | TRBV29-1 | - | many | TGCAGCGTTGACAAGGGGAACACCGGGGAGCTGTTTTTT | CSVDKGNTGELFF
TRBJ1-3 | TRBV19 | TRBD1 | - | TGTGCCAGTAGTCGACAGGGGACGTCTGGAAACACCATATATTTT | CASSRQGTSGNTIYF
TRBJ2-3 | TRBV6-1 | TRBD1 | - | TGTGCCAGCAGTCCCACGAGGGACAGGGGAGATACGCAGTATTTT | CASSPTRDRGDTQYF
TRBJ2-1 | TRBV29-1 | - | few | TGCAGCGTTGATACTAGCTTCGAGCAGTTCTTC | CSVDTSFEQFF
TRBJ1-1 | TRBV20-1 | - | - | TGCAGTGCTAGAGATACGGGCAGGGCCGACACTGAAGCTTTCTTT | CSARDTGRADTEAFF
TRBJ1-5 | TRBV5-1 | - | few | TGCGCCAGCAGGTTAGGTGGGGATCAGCCCCAGCATTTT | CASRLGGDQPQHF
TRBJ2-1 | TRBV4-3 | TRBD2 | - | TGCGCCAGCAGCCAAAAGATTCCCCTAGCGGGAGTTGTAAATGAGCAGTTCTTC | CASSQKIPLAGVVNEQFF
TRBJ1-5 | TRBV30 | - | - | TGTGCCTGGAGTCCTGGACTCAGTAGCAATCAGCCCCAGCATTTT | CAWSPGLSSNQPQHF